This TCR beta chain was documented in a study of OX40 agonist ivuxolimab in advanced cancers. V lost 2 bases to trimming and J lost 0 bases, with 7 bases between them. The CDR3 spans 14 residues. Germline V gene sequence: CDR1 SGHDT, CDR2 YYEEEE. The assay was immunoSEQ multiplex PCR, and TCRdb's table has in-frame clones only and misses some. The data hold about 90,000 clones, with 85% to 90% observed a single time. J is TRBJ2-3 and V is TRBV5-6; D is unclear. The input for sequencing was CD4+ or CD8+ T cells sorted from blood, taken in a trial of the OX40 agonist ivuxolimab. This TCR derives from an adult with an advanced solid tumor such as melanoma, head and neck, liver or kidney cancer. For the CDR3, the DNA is TGTGCCAGCAGCTTCGGACGGAGCACAGATACGCAGTATTTT. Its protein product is CASSFGRSTDTQYF.